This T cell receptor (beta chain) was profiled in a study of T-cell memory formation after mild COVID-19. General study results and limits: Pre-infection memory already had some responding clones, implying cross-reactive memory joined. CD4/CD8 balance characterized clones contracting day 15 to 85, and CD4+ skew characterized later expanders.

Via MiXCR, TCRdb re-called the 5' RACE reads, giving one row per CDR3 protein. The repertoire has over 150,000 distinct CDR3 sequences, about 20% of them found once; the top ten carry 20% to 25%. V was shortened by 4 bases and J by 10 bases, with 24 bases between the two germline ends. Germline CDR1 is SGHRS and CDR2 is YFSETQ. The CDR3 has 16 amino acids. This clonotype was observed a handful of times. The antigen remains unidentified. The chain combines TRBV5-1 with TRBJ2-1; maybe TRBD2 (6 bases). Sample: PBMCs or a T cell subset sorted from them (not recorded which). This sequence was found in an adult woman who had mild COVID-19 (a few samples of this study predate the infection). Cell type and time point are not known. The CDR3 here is CASSPGTGVLRWEQFF. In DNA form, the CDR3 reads TGCGCCAGCAGCCCGGGGACGGGAGTATTGAGATGGGAGCAGTTCTTC. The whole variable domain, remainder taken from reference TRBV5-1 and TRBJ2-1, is KAGVTQTPRYLIKTRGQQVTLSCSPISGHRSVSWYQQTPGQGLQFLFEYFSETQRNKGNFPGRFSGRQFSNSRSEMNVSTLELGDSALYLCASSPGTGVLRWEQFFGPGTRLTVL.